The clone carrying this T cell receptor (beta chain) was counted at least ten times. Antigen: not known. RNA transcripts were the template for amplifying TCR beta CDR3 regions. The HTBI primer set drove a first-round RT-PCR of the TCR CDR3. MiXCR was run by TCRdb on the multiplex PCR reads, yielding one entry per CDR3 protein. The sample has 300,000 to 350,000 distinct CDR3 sequences; about 14% are singletons. The PBMCs studied were ones that came from about 10 ml fresh peripheral blood. The data are from a study of T cells in Graves' hyperthyroidism and ophthalmopathy. The V gene lost 0 bases and the J gene lost 0 bases, with 6 bases spanning the gap. This CDR3 spans 15 amino acids. CDR1 SGHAT and CDR2 FQNNGV come from the germline V gene. Whole-study findings and limits: The model foresaw ophthalmopathy a median 6.5 months prior to onset. Blood also held most thyroid clonotypes expanded beyond 0.001.

The sample consisted of blood. The chain joins TRBV11-2 to TRBJ2-1, with D unclear. The clonotype was recovered from a woman between 25 and 40 years old with Graves' hyperthyroidism. This CDR3 reads CASSLDSNSYNEQFF. CDR3 coding DNA: TGTGCCAGCAGCTTAGACTCGAACTCCTACAATGAGCAGTTCTTC.